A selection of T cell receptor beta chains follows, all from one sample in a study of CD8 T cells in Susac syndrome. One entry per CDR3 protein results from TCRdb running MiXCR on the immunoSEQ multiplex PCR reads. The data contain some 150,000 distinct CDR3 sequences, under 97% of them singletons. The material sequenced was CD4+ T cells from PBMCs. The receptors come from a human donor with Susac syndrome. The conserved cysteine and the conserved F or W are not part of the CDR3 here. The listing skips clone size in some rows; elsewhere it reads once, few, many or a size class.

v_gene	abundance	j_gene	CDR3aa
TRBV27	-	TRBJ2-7	ASSSAWGAYSYEQY
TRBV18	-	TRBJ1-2	ASSPVGPSPGGYT
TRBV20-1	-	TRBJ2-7	SAPTIAGYEQY
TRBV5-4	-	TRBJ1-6	ASSLVQGGSPLH
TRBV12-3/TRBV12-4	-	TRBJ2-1	ASSLGSLAVYNEQF
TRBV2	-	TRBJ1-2	ASSETPKAGYT
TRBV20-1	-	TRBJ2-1	SARAAGTSIDEQF
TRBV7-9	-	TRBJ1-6	ASSREEGAGNSPLH
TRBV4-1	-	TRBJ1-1	ASSQDGTGIGTEAF
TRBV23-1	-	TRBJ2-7	ASAGTGTTYEQY
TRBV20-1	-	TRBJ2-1	SVPGRRDNEQF
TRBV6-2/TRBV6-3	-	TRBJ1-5	ASGSAIRYSNQPQH
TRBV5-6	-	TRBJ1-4	ASSTGVTNEKLF
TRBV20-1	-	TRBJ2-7	SAETSGMYEQY
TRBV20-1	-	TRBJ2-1	SGGPSYNEQF
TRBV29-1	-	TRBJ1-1	SVRGQNTEAF
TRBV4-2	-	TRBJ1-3	ASSPRDAHSGNTIY
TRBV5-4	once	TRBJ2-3	ASSVQGAATQY
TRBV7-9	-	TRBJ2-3	ASSLGLEGNTQY
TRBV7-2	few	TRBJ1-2	ASSSKDGARGYT
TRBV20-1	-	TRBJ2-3	SAVAGTSTDTQY
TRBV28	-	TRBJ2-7	ASSPTPVYEQY
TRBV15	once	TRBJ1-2	ATSFEVGAPEGYT
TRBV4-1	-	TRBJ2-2	ASSQVSRVPTGELF
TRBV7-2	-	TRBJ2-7	ASSGGLAGGEQY
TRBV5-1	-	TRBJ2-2	ASSLSPQGLGTNTGELF
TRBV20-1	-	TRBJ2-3	SASPGRSTDTQY
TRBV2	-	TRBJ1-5	ASSGPTGNQPQH
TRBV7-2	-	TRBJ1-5	ASSFTGNSNQPQH
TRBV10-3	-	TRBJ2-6	AISGTGNTSGANVLT
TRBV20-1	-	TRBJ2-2	SARVGGGTGELF
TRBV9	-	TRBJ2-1	ASRIGLEGGEQF
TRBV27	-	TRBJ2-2	ASSPRTSNTGELF
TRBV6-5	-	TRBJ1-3	ASTASNGNTIY
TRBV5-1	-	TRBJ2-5	ASSSKTGGATETQY
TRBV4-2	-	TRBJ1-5	ASSQWGTGDNQPQH
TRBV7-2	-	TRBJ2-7	ASSANPGQAYHEQY
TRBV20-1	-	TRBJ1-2	SALQATLGYT
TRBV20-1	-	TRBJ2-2	SASSGSTNTGELF
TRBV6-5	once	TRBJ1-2	ASSGGVNYGYT
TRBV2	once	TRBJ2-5	ASSKDRGFQETQY
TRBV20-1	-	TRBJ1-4	SARSQGAGGVEKLF
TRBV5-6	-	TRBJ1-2	ASSLGGLTYGYT
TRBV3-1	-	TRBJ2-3	ASSQEFSRAQY